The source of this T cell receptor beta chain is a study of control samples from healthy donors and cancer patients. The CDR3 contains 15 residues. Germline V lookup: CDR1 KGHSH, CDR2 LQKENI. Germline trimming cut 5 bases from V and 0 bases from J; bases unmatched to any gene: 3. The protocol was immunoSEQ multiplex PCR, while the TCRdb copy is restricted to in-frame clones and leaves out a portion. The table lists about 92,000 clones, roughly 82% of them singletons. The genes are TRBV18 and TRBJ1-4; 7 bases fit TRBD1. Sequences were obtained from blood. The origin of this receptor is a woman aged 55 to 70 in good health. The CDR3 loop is CASSSQGTTNEKLFF. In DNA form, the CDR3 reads TGTGCCAGCTCATCACAGGGGACAACTAATGAAAAACTGTTTTTT.